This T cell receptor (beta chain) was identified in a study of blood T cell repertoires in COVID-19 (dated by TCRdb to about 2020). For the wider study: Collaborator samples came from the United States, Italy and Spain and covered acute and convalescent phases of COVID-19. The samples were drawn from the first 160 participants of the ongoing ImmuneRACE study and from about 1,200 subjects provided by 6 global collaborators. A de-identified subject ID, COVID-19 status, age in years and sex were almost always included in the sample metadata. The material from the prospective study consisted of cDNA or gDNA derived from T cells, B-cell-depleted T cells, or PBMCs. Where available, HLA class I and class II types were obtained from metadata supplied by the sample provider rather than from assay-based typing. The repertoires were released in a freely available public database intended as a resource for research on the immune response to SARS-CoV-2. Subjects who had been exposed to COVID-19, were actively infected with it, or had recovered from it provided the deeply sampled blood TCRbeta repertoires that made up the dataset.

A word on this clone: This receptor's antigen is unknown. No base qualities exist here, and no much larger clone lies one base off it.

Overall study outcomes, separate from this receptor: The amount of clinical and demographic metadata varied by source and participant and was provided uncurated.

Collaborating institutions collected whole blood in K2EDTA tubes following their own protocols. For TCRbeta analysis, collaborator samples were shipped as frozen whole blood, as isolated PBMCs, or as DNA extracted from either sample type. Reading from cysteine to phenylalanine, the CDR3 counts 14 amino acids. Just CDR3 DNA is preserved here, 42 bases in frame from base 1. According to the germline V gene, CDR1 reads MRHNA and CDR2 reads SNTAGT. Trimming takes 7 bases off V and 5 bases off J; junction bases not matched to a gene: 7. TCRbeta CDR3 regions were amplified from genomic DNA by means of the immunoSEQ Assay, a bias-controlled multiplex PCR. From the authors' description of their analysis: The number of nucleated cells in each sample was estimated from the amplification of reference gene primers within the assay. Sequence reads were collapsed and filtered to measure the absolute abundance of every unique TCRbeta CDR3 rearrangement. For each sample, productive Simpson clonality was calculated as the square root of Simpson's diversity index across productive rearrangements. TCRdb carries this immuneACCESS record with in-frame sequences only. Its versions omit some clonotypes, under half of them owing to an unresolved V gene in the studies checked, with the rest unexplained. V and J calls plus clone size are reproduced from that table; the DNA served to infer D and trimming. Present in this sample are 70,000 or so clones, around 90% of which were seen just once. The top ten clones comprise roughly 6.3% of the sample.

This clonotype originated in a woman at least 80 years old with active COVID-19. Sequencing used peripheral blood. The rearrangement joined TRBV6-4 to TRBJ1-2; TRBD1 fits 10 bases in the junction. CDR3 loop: CASIGGQGNYGYTF. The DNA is TGTGCCAGCATCGGGGGACAGGGGAATTATGGCTACACCTTC.